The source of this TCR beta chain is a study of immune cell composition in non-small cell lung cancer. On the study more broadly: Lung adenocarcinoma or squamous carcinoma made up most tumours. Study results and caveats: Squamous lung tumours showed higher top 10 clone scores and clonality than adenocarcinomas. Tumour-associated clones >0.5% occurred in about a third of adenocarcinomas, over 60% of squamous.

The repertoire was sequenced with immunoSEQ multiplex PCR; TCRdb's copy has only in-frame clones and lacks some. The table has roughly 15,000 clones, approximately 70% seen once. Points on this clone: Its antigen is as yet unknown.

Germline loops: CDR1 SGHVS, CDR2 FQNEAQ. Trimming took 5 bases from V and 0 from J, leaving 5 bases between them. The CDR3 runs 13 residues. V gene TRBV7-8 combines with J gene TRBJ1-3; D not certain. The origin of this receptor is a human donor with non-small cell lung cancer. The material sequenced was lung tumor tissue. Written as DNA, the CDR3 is TGTGCCAGCAGCGCGAACTCTGGAAACACCATATATTTT. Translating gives CASSANSGNTIYF.